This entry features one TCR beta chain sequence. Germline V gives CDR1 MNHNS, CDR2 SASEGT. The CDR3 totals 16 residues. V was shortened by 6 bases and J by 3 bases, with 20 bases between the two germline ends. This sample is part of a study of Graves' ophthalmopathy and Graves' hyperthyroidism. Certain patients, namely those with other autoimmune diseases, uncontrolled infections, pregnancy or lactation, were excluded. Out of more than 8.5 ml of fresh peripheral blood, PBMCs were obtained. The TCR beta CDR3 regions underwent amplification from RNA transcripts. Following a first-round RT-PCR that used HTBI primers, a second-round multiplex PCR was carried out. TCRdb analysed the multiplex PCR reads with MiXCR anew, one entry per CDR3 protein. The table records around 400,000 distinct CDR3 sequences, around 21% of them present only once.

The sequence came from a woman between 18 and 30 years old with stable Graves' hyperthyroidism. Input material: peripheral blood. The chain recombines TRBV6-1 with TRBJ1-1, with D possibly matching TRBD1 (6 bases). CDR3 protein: CASSTDSRLGYTEAFF. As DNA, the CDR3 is TGTGCCAGCAGCACGGACAGTAGACTTGGATACACTGAAGCTTTCTTT.